These 10 T cell receptor beta chains came from one sample sequenced in a study of regulatory T cells in long-lasting Graves disease. The time point is: newly diagnosed GD, antithyroid drugs for less than 3 months. Scientists built the TCR library using RNA that was extracted from PBMCs. Investigators prepared the TCR beta libraries by applying iRepertoire HTBI primers and Arm-PCR of CDR3 regions. MiXCR, run by TCRdb on the multiplex PCR reads, gives a single entry per CDR3 protein. This sample carries almost 450,000 distinct CDR3 sequences, around 15% of them seen once, and the ten largest clones take roughly a tenth. Another study also made use of these data, one on T cells in Graves' hyperthyroidism and ophthalmopathy.

Here the sequenced sample was peripheral blood mononuclear cells (PBMCs), taken at new diagnosis, from a patient treated with antithyroid drugs. Receptors originate from a woman in her twenties or thirties with Graves disease.

This chain uses TRBV7-9 with TRBJ1-2; D is undetermined. CDR3 length: 14 amino acids. Trimming removed 0 bases from V and 4 bases from J, with 9 bases in between. Looked up from germline, CDR1 is SEHNR and CDR2 is FQNEAQ (reference sequence). CDR3 DNA sequence: TGTGCCAGCAGCTTAGCACTCGATGGCTATGGCTACACCTTC. The encoded protein is CASSLALDGYGYTF.

This clonotype was seen only a few times. The V call is TRBV29-1, the J call TRBJ2-6; TRBD2 might be the D (5 bases). The V gene lost 3 bases and the J gene lost 1 base, with 16 bases spanning the gap. The CDR3 runs to 17 residues. In germline, CDR1 is SQVTM, CDR2 ANQGSEA. DNA for the CDR3: TGCAGCGTTGAGATGGGCAGGAGGCCTTCTGGGGCCAACGTCCTGACTTTC. Encoded protein: CSVEMGRRPSGANVLTF.

The chain combines TRBV11-2 with TRBJ2-3; TRBD2 aligns across 9 bases. Germline CDR1 and CDR2: SGHAT and FQNNGV. Trimming at V came to 3 bases and at J to 6 bases, leaving 13 bases not matched to a gene. The CDR3 contains 17 residues. The CDR3 sequence: CASSFHKAGGPSDTQYF. The CDR3 DNA reads TGTGCCAGCAGCTTCCACAAGGCGGGAGGGCCATCGGATACGCAGTATTTT.

For the CDR3, the DNA is TGCGCCAGCAGCCAAGATTCCAGACAGATCAAGGAAAAACTGTTTTTT. Translation gives CASSQDSRQIKEKLFF. The chain has TRBV4-1 and TRBJ1-4; D might be TRBD1 (5 bases). Looked up from germline, CDR1 is MGHRA and CDR2 is YSYEKL. V lost 0 bases, J lost 8 bases, and 16 bases lay in between. This CDR3 contains 16 residues.

This clonotype was detected ten times or more. The gene calls are TRBV28 and TRBJ1-2; possible D gene TRBD1, 5 bases. V gave up 3 bases and J gave up 8 bases, with 19 bases separating them. The germline V gene encodes CDR1 MDHEN and CDR2 SYDVKM. There are 15 residues in the CDR3. CDR3 amino acids: CASSLGGTPTRGYTF. CDR3 bases: TGTGCCAGCAGTTTGGGAGGGACCCCAACGCGGGGCTACACCTTC.

The table lists this clonotype with many counts. The CDR3 nucleotides read TGTGCCAGCAGTTCCCCCGCGGGAGGAAGCACAGATACGCAGTATTTT. Its protein is CASSSPAGGSTDTQYF. The V gene is TRBV28, the J gene TRBJ2-3; 8 bases are shared with TRBD2. There are 16 residues in the CDR3. Germline-derived CDR1 and CDR2 are MDHEN and SYDVKM. Trimming at V came to 4 bases and at J to 0 bases, leaving 6 bases not matched to a gene.

This clonotype was seen ten or more times. The chain links TRBV30 to TRBJ2-7; TRBD2 matches 9 bases. Germline V gene lookup returns CDR1 GTSNPN and CDR2 SVGIG (reference sequence). This CDR3 comprises 14 residues. The J segment lost 5 bases and the V segment lost 0 bases, leaving 5 bases of the junction unmatched. The CDR3 bases are TGTGCCTGGAGTGTAGTAGCGGGAGCACACGAGCAGTACTTC. As protein: CAWSVVAGAHEQYF.

The table lists this clonotype with many counts. The gene calls are TRBV11-2 and TRBJ2-5; tentatively, D is TRBD1 or TRBD2 (5 bases each). Germline loops: CDR1 SGHAT, CDR2 FQNNGV. V gave up 5 bases and J gave up 7 bases, with 20 bases separating them. The CDR3 is 15 amino acids. The CDR3 DNA reads TGTGCCAGCAGCCCTGAGGGGTACCACCTGGGGACCCAGTACTTC. It specifies CASSPEGYHLGTQYF.

This clonotype was seen repeatedly, ten times or more. The chain combines TRBV11-2 with TRBJ2-2; D gene ambiguous. The CDR3 contains 13 residues. Germline CDR1 is SGHAT and CDR2 is FQNNGV. Trimming removed 5 bases from V and 4 bases from J, with 8 bases in between. The CDR3 DNA reads as TGTGCCAGCAGCCCGTCGGGCACCGGGGAGCTGTTTTTT. Residues: CASSPSGTGELFF.

The chain combines TRBV24-1 with TRBJ2-1, with D perhaps given as TRBD1 or TRBD2 (5 bases each). Germline CDR1 reads KGHDR; CDR2 reads SFDVKD. This CDR3 comprises 12 residues. The V end lost 10 bases, the J end lost 9 bases, and 15 bases lay between the germline ends. CDR3 sequence (DNA): TGTGCCACGAAGGGCAGGGCGGGTGAGCAGTTCTTC. This gives the protein CATKGRAGEQFF.